The clone carrying this T cell receptor beta chain was observed many times. The CDR3 consists of 12 residues. Germline V gives CDR1 SNHLY, CDR2 FYNNEI. V dropped 8 bases and J dropped 5 bases, with 13 bases sitting between them. Amplified TCR beta CDR3 regions derived from RNA transcripts. In the first-round RT-PCR of the TCR CDR3, the HTBI primer set was used. TCRdb reanalysed the multiplex PCR reads using MiXCR and keeps one entry per CDR3 protein. The sample holds around 600,000 distinct CDR3 sequences, approximately 14% seen once. This record comes from a study of T cells in Graves' hyperthyroidism and ophthalmopathy. Overall study context: Peripheral blood samples were taken at initial diagnosis, prior to any treatment.

Diagnosing involved the use of clinical symptoms, serum thyroxine and TRAb, thyroid ultrasound and orbital computed tomography. The rearrangement links TRBV2 to TRBJ2-7, with a possible D match to TRBD2 (5 bases). The TCR comes from a woman between 50 and 59 years old with Graves' ophthalmopathy. The sample consisted of blood. This chain's CDR3 is CASLRDTNEQYF. The CDR3 nucleotides read TGTGCCAGCTTGAGGGATACGAACGAGCAGTACTTC.